These T cell receptor beta chains were read from a single sample in a study of graft-versus-host responses after intestinal transplantation. Assay: immunoSEQ multiplex PCR; the TCRdb copy retains only in-frame clones and omits some. The data show some 13,000 clones, around 70% seen once. The sample in question was ileum tissue, obtained 16 days after intestinal transplant. All receptors derive from a human patient who received an intestinal transplant, so some T cells may come from the graft donor. Each CDR3 is given with its conserved first and last residue. A D gene is named only where the DNA matches it firmly. Not all rows give a size; the values are once, few, many and, for expanded clones, a class.

TRBV5-6	NA	TRBJ2-7	NA	CASSLSFRRYDSYEQYF	TGTGCCAGCAGCTTGAGTTTTCGGCGGTATGACTCCTACGAGCAGTACTTC
TRBV7-8	NA	TRBJ1-2	TRBD1	CASSADRVPNYGYTF	TGTGCCAGCAGCGCTGACAGGGTCCCTAACTATGGCTACACCTTC
TRBV5-1	NA	TRBJ2-1	TRBD1	CASSPGTGGFNEQFF	TGCGCCAGCAGCCCCGGGACAGGGGGTTTCAATGAGCAGTTCTTC
TRBV18	NA	TRBJ1-5	NA	CASSPLGVNQPQHF	TGTGCCAGCTCACCATTAGGGGTTAATCAGCCCCAGCATTTT
TRBV4-3	large	TRBJ1-3	NA	CASSQDFPGEGLGNTIYF	TGCGCCAGCAGCCAAGATTTCCCAGGGGAAGGGTTGGGAAACACCATATATTTT
TRBV13	NA	TRBJ2-2	TRBD1	CASARGTGGTGELFF	TGTGCCAGCGCCCGAGGGACAGGGGGCACCGGGGAGCTGTTTTTT
TRBV4-2	NA	TRBJ2-1	TRBD2	CASSQNRLAGGGEQFF	TGTGCCAGCAGCCAGAACAGACTAGCGGGAGGGGGTGAGCAGTTCTTC
TRBV15	NA	TRBJ2-7	TRBD1	CATSRGTGDSYEQYF	TGTGCCACCAGCAGAGGGACAGGGGACTCCTACGAGCAGTACTTC
TRBV6-1	NA	TRBJ2-7	NA	CASSPKGSIYEQYF	TGTGCCAGCAGCCCGAAGGGGTCGATCTACGAGCAGTACTTC
TRBV27	NA	TRBJ1-1	NA	CASSPSNLNTEAFF	TGTGCCAGCAGTCCGTCGAACTTGAACACTGAAGCTTTCTTT
TRBV2	NA	TRBJ2-5	NA	CASSDGRTHQETQYF	TGTGCCAGCAGTGATGGCCGGACACACCAAGAGACCCAGTACTTC
TRBV5-1	NA	TRBJ2-7	TRBD2	CASSLAGLAGLYEQYF	TGCGCCAGCAGCTTGGCCGGACTAGCGGGGCTATACGAGCAGTACTTC
TRBV19	NA	TRBJ1-6	TRBD1	CASTLRDRYNSPLHF	TGTGCCAGTACCCTCCGGGACAGGTATAATTCACCCCTCCACTTT
TRBV7-9	once	TRBJ1-3	TRBD1	CASSWTGGAGNTIYF	TGTGCCAGCAGCTGGACAGGGGGCGCTGGAAACACCATATATTTT
TRBV28	once	TRBJ1-1	NA	CASSPPGLQAFF	TGTGCCAGCAGTCCCCCCGGGTTACAAGCTTTCTTT
TRBV5-1	NA	TRBJ2-1	TRBD2	CASSLPGLAYNEQFF	TGCGCCAGCAGCTTGCCGGGACTAGCCTACAATGAGCAGTTCTTC
TRBV27	NA	TRBJ2-1	TRBD1	CASSLFGQGNEQFF	TGTGCCAGCAGTTTATTCGGACAGGGCAATGAGCAGTTCTTC
TRBV28	NA	TRBJ1-5	TRBD1	CASSYTGVIQPQHF	TGTGCCAGCAGCTACACAGGGGTTATTCAGCCCCAGCATTTT
TRBV30	few	TRBJ1-5	NA	CASREGGQPQHF	TGTGCCTCTCGGGAGGGAGGCCAGCCCCAGCATTTT